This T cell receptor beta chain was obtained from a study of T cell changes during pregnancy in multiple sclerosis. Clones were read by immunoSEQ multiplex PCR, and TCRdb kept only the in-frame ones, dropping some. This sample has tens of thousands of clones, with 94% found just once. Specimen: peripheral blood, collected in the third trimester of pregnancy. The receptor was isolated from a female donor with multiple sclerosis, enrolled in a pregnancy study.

The CDR3 loop is CASSPGNEQFF. DNA for the CDR3: TGTGCCAGCAGCCCCGGTAATGAGCAGTTCTTC. The J gene is TRBJ2-1, the V gene TRBV14; no clear D. Germline loops: CDR1 SGHDN, CDR2 FVKESK. The V gene lost 4 bases and the J gene lost 7 bases, with 5 bases spanning the gap. This CDR3 contains 11 residues.